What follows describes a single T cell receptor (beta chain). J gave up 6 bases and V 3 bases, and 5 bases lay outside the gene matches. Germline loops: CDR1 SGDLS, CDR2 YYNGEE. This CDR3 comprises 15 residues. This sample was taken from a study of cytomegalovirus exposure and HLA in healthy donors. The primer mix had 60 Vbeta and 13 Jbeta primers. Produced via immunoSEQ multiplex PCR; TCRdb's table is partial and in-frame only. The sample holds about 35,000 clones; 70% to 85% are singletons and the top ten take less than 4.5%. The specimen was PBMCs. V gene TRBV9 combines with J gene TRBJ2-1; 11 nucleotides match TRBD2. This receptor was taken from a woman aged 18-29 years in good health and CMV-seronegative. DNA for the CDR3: TGTGCCAGCAGCGCCTTAGCGGGGGGGCGCAATGAGCAGTTCTTC. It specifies CASSALAGGRNEQFF.